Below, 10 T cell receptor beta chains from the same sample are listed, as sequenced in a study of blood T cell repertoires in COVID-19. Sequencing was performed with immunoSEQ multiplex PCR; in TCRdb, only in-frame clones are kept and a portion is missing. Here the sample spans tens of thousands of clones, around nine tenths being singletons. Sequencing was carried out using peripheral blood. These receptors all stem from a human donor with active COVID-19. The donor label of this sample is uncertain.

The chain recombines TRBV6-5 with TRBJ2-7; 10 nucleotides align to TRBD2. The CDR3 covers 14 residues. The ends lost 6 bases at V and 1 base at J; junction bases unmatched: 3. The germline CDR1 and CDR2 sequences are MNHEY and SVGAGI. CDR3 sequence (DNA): TGTGCCAGCAGACCTAGCGGGGGTTCCTACGAGCAGTACTTC. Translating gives CASRPSGGSYEQYF.

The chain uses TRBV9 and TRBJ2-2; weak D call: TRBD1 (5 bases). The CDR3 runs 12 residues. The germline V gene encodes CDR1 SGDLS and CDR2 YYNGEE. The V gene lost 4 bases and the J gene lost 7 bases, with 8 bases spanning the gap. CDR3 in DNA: TGTGCCAGCAGCTTCCAGGGCGGGGAGCTGTTTTTT. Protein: CASSFQGGELFF. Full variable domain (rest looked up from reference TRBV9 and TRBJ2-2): DSGVTQTPKHLITATGQRVTLRCSPRSGDLSVYWYQQSLDQGLQFLIQYYNGEERAKGNILERFSAQQFPDLHSELNLSSLELGDSALYFCASSFQGGELFFGEGSRLTVL.

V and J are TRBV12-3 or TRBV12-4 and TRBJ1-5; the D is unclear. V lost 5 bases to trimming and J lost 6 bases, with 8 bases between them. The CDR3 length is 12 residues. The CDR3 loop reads CASSADIQPQHF. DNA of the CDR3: TGTGCCAGCAGTGCTGACATTCAGCCCCAGCATTTT.

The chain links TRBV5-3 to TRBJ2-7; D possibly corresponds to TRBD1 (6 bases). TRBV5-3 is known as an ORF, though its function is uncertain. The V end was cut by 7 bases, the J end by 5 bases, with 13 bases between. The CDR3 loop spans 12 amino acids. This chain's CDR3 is CARYQGSDEQYF. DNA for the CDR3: TGTGCCAGATATCAGGGGAGCGACGAGCAGTACTTC.

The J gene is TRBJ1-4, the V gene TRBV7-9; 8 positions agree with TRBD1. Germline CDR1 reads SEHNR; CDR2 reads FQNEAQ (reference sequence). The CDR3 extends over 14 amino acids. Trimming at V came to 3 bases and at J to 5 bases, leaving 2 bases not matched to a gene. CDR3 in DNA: TGTGCCAGCAGCTTGACAGGGGCAAATGAAAAACTGTTTTTT. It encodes CASSLTGANEKLFF.

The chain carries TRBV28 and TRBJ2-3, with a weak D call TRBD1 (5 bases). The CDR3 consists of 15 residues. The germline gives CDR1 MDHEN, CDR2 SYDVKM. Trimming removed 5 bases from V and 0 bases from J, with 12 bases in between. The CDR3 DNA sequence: TGTGCCAGCAGTCCCCGTGGGGCTAGCACAGATACGCAGTATTTT. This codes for CASSPRGASTDTQYF.

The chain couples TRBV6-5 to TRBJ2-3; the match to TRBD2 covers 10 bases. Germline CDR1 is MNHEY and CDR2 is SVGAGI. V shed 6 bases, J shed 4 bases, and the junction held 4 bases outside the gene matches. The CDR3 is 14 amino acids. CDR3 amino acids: CASRASGSSDTQYF. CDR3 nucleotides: TGTGCCAGCAGAGCTAGCGGGAGTTCAGATACGCAGTATTTT.

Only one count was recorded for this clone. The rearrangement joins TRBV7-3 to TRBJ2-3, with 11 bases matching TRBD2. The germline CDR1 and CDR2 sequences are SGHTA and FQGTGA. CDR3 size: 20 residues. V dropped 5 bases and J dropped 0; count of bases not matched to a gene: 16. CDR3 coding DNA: TGTGCCAGCAGCGAGTTGCCCCCGTCCGGGACTAGCGGAAGCACAGATACGCAGTATTTT. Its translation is CASSELPPSGTSGSTDTQYF.

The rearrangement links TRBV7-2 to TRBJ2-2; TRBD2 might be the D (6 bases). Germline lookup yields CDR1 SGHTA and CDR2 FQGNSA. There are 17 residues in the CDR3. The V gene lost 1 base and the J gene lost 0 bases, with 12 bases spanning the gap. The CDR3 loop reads CASSLDPGLANTGELFF. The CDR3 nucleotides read TGTGCCAGCAGCTTAGATCCGGGACTGGCGAACACCGGGGAGCTGTTTTTT.

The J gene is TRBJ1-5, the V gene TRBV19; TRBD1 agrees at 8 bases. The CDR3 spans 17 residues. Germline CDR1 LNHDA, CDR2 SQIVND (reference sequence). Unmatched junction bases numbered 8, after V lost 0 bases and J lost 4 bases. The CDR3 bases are TGTGCCAGTAGTATAGACCCCAGGGGGCTCTGGAATCAGCCCCAGCATTTT. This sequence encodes CASSIDPRGLWNQPQHF.